These 10 T cell receptor beta chains were sequenced from one sample in a study of cytomegalovirus exposure and HLA in healthy donors. PCR employed 60 Vbeta and 13 Jbeta primers. Assay used: immunoSEQ multiplex PCR; TCRdb lists only in-frame clones, some missing. Of around 140,000 clones in the sample, roughly 70% are singletons; the top ten hold 6.5% to 9%. Sequencing was done on a sample of PBMCs. These receptors were collected from a man aged 30-40 years in good health and CMV-seronegative.

The chain couples TRBV6-1 to TRBJ2-7; a weak D match, TRBD2 (6 bases). In germline, CDR1 is MNHNS, CDR2 SASEGT. With 5 bases removed from V and 0 bases from J, the gap between germline ends came to 14 bases. The CDR3 contains 15 residues. CDR3 in DNA: TGTGCCAGCAGTCAACCGGGGGACGGCTCCTACGAGCAGTACTTC. Protein sequence: CASSQPGDGSYEQYF.

This clone was seen a handful of times. CDR3 bases: TGCAGCGTTGCTGACGCAGCCCTCTTTGGGCAGACCCAGTACTTC. This sequence encodes CSVADAALFGQTQYF. The chain couples TRBV29-1 to TRBJ2-5; D remains unclear. Trimming removed 4 bases at V and 6 bases at J, with 21 bases between. The CDR3 is made up of 15 amino acids. Germline V lookup: CDR1 SQVTM, CDR2 ANQGSEA.

Details on this clone: At the DNA level, this CDR3 is encoded by other sequences in the same sample as well. CDR3 bases: TGTGCCAGCAGTGGGACGGGGGGGAGTCAGCCCCAGCATTTT. Translation: CASSGTGGSQPQHF. The J gene is TRBJ1-5, the V gene TRBV2; maybe TRBD1 (5 bases). This CDR3 is 14 amino acids long. The V and J ends lost 4 bases and 6 bases respectively, with 13 bases between them. CDR1 is SNHLY and CDR2 is FYNNEI in the germline V gene.

Concerning this clone: In the same sample, other DNA sequences code for this CDR3. The chain uses TRBV2 and TRBJ2-1; 11 positions match TRBD1. The ends lost 5 bases at V and 7 bases at J; junction bases unmatched: 7. CDR3 size: 15 residues. From germline, CDR1 is SNHLY and CDR2 FYNNEI. Here the CDR3 reads CASSHGQGAVNEQFF. CDR3 nucleotide sequence: TGTGCCAGCAGTCACGGACAGGGGGCGGTTAATGAGCAGTTCTTC.

The chain is built from TRBV19 and TRBJ1-6; D may be TRBD1 (5 bases). CDR3 length equals 11 residues. The V end lost 6 bases, the J end lost 10 bases, and 7 bases lay between the germline ends. From germline, CDR1 is LNHDA and CDR2 SQIVND (reference sequence). The CDR3 loop is CASRGASPLHF. CDR3 nucleotides: TGTGCCAGTAGAGGGGCCTCACCCCTCCACTTT.

The CDR3 nucleotides read TGTGCCAGCGGGTCCGACAGAGGAGGGACTGAAGCTTTCTTT. Residues: CASGSDRGGTEAFF. V and J are TRBV9 and TRBJ1-1; weak D call: TRBD1 (5 bases). Germline-derived CDR1 and CDR2 are SGDLS and YYNGEE. This CDR3 contains 14 residues. Trimming cost V 7 bases and J 5 bases, with 18 bases left between them.

This clone is a singleton in its sample. The rearrangement uses TRBV28 and TRBJ1-1, with D possibly matching TRBD1 (5 bases). This CDR3 spans 15 amino acids. Germline V gene lookup returns CDR1 MDHEN and CDR2 SYDVKM. V lost 5 bases and J 1 base, leaving 14 bases between the germline ends. The CDR3 here is CASSAMSTGNTEAFF. The CDR3 DNA follows: TGTGCCAGCAGTGCGATGTCAACAGGGAACACTGAAGCTTTCTTT.

This sequence joins TRBV7-2 and TRBJ2-7, with 11 bases fitting TRBD2. The CDR3 runs to 16 residues. The germline V gene has CDR1 SGHTA and CDR2 FQGNSA. V was pared by 0 bases and J by 2 bases, with 3 bases of the junction left unmatched. CDR3: CASSLAASGGTYEQYF. Written as DNA, the CDR3 is TGTGCCAGCAGCTTAGCGGCTAGCGGGGGGACCTACGAGCAGTACTTC. Full variable domain (remainder filled in from reference TRBV7-2 and TRBJ2-7): GAGVSQSPSNKVTEKGKDVELRCDPISGHTALYWYRQSLGQGLEFLIYFQGNSAPDKSGLPSDRFSAERTGGSVSTLTIQRTQQEDSAVYLCASSLAASGGTYEQYFGPGTRLTVT.

As to this clone: A junction end diverges from the germline sequence, so it may reflect a read error. The chain carries TRBV10-3 and TRBJ2-6; D is possibly TRBD1 (5 bases). The CDR3 loop spans 15 amino acids. From germline, CDR1 is ENHRY and CDR2 SYGVKD. CDR3 loop: CAISEDFSGANGLTF. The CDR3 DNA reads as TGTGCCATCAGTGAGGATTTCTCTGGGGCCAACGGCCTGACTTTC.

The chain joins TRBV28 to TRBJ1-4; D uncertain. Trimming removed 4 bases at V and 7 bases at J, with 13 bases between. The CDR3 extends over 14 amino acids. CDR1 is MDHEN and CDR2 is SYDVKM in the germline V gene. This CDR3 reads CASSSGPEGEKLFF. In nucleotides, the CDR3 is TGTGCCAGCAGTTCGGGCCCCGAGGGTGAAAAACTGTTTTTT.